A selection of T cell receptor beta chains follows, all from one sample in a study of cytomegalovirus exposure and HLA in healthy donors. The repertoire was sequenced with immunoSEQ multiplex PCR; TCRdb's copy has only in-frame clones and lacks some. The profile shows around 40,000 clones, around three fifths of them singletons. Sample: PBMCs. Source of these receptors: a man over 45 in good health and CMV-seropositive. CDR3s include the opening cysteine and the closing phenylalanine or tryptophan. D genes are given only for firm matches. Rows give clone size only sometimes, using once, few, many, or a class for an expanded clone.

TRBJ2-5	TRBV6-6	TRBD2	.	CASSFPGTSDETQYF	TGTGCCAGCAGTTTCCCCGGGACTAGCGACGAGACCCAGTACTTC
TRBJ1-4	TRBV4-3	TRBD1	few	CASSQAGGRTNEKLFF	TGCGCCAGCAGCCAAGCAGGGGGTAGAACTAATGAAAAACTGTTTTTT
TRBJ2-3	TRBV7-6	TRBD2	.	CASSLGTGGPTDTQYF	TGTGCCAGCAGCTTAGGGACGGGGGGGCCCACAGATACGCAGTATTTT
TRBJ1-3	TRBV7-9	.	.	CASSFVRSSGNTIYF	TGTGCCAGCAGCTTCGTTCGGTCCTCTGGAAACACCATATATTTT
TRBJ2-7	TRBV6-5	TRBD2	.	CASSSGASGDYEQYF	TGTGCCAGCAGTTCCGGGGCTAGCGGGGATTACGAGCAGTACTTC
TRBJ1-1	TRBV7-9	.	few	CGGGEMNTEAFF	TGTGGGGGCGGAGAGATGAACACTGAAGCTTTCTTT
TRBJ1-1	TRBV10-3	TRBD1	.	CAISESQGGTEAFF	TGTGCCATCAGTGAGTCACAGGGGGGGACTGAAGCTTTCTTT
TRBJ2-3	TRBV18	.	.	CASSPGTDTQYF	TGTGCCAGCTCACCCGGGACAGATACGCAGTATTTT
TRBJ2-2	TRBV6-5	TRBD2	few	CASNPEGRAGELFF	TGTGCCAGCAACCCGGAGGGGAGGGCCGGGGAGCTGTTTTTT
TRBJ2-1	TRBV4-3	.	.	CASSQDWLAANNEQFF	TGCGCCAGCAGCCAAGATTGGCTAGCAGCTAACAATGAGCAGTTCTTC
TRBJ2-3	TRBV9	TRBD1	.	CASNPSGGDTQYF	TGTGCCAGCAACCCTTCAGGGGGAGATACGCAGTATTTT
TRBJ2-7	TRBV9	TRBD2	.	CASSSSGAPYVQYF	TGTGCCAGCAGCTCTAGCGGGGCCCCCTACGTGCAGTACTTC
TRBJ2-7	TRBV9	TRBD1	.	CASSTEVQGNEQYF	TGTGCCAGCAGCACAGAGGTACAGGGGAACGAGCAGTACTTC
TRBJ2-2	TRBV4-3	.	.	CASSQDARTGELFF	TGCGCCAGCAGCCAAGATGCCAGGACCGGGGAGCTGTTTTTT
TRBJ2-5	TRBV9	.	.	CASSPRQGQETQYF	TGTGCCAGCAGCCCTCGCCAGGGCCAAGAGACCCAGTACTTC
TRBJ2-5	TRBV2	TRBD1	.	CASSDRGRGETQYF	TGTGCCAGCTCCGACAGGGGGCGCGGAGAGACCCAGTACTTC
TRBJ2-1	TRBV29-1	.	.	CSVCLFYNEQFF	TGCAGCGTCTGTCTTTTCTACAATGAGCAGTTCTTC
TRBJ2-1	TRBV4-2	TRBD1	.	CASSDRDRGGHEQFF	TGTGCCAGCAGCGACCGGGACAGGGGGGGTCATGAGCAGTTCTTC
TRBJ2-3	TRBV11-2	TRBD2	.	CASSLTGLAFSTDTQYF	TGTGCCAGCAGCTTAACGGGACTAGCTTTTAGCACAGATACGCAGTATTTT
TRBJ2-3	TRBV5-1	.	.	CASSLGQNTDTQYF	TGCGCCAGCAGCTTGGGTCAGAACACAGATACGCAGTATTTT
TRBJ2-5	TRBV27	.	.	CASSSAWLETQYF	TGTGCCAGCAGCTCCGCCTGGCTAGAGACCCAGTACTTC
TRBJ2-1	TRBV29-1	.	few	CSARMGALNEQFF	TGCAGCGCTCGTATGGGGGCCCTCAATGAGCAGTTCTTC
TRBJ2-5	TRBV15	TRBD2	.	CATSQLAGGYETQYF	TGTGCCACCAGCCAATTAGCGGGGGGTTATGAGACCCAGTACTTC
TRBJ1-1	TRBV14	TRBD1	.	CASSHGPGQGEPEAFF	TGTGCCAGCAGCCACGGACCGGGACAGGGTGAGCCTGAAGCTTTCTTT
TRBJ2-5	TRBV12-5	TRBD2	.	CASGGGSGGAETQYF	TGTGCTAGTGGTGGGGGTAGCGGGGGGGCAGAGACCCAGTACTTC